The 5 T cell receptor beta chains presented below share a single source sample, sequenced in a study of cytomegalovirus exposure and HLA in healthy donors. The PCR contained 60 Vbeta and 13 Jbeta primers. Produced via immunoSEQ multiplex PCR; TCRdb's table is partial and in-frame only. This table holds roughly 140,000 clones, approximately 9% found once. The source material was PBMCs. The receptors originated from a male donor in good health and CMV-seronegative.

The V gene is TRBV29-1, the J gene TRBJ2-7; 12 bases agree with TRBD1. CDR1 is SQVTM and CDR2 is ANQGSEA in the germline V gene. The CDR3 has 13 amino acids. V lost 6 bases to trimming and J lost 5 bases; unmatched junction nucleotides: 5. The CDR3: CSVGTGGWDEQYF. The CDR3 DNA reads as TGCAGCGTGGGGACAGGGGGCTGGGACGAGCAGTACTTC.

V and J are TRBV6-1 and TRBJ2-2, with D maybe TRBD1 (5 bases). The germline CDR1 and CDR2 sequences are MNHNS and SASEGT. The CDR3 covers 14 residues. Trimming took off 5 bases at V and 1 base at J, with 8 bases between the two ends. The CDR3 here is CASSSRENTGELFF. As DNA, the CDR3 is TGTGCCAGCAGTAGCAGGGAGAACACCGGGGAGCTGTTTTTT.

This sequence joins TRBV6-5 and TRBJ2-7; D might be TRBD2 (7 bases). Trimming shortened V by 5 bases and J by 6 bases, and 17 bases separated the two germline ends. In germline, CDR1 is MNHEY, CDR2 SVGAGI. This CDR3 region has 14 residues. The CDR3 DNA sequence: TGTGCCAGCAGTCCCGGAATGGGGGGGCGCGAGCAGTACTTC. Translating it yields CASSPGMGGREQYF.

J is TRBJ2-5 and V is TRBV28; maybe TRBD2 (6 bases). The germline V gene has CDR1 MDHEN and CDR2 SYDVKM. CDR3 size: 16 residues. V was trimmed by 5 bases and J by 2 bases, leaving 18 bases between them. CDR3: CASSAAEGLWQETQYF. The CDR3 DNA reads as TGTGCCAGCAGTGCGGCGGAGGGCCTGTGGCAAGAGACCCAGTACTTC.

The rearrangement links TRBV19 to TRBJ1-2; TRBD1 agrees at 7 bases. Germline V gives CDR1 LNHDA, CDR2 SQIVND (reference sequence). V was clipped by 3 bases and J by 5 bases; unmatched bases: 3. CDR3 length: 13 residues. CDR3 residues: CASSMEGAYGYTF. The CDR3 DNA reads TGTGCCAGTAGTATGGAGGGGGCATATGGCTACACCTTC.